This paragraph covers one T cell receptor (beta chain) sequence. These data originate in a study of blood T cell repertoires in COVID-19. Study summary: Researchers got acute and convalescent COVID-19 samples from the United States, Italy and Spain. The analysed material was cDNA or gDNA that came from T cells, B-cell-depleted T cells, or PBMCs.

J gave up 3 bases and V 1 base, and 7 bases lay outside the gene matches. The CDR3 runs to 16 residues. CDR1 is SGHRS, CDR2 YFSETQ, per germline. Under the authors' procedure: Reference gene primer amplification gave nucleated cell count estimates. Profiled with immunoSEQ multiplex PCR; TCRdb holds only in-frame clones, not every one. V, J and clone size are those of that table, while D and trimming were read from the DNA. The table records some 140,000 clones, 70% to 90% of them present only once. The chain employs TRBV5-1 and TRBJ1-2; 9 positions match TRBD1. The sequence came from a man in his sixties or seventies with active COVID-19. Source material: peripheral blood. The CDR3 bases are TGCGCCAGCAGCTTGACCCCGGGACAGGGAGACTATGGCTACACCTTC. Encoded protein: CASSLTPGQGDYGYTF.